This TCR beta chain is drawn from a study of T cells after yellow fever vaccination (dated by TCRdb to about 2019). Study-wide context: The SMART-Seq v4 Ultra Low Input RNA kit was used to prepare libraries from fractions with low cell numbers. Bulk TCR alpha and beta repertoires were sequenced longitudinally to track T-cell clones before and after primary and booster YFV17D yellow fever vaccination. Two healthy male donors, one aged 18 to 30 and one aged 30 to 40 years, made up the cohort. Blood samples were taken at several timepoints before and after primary and secondary immunization, and bulk PBMC replicates and cell subsets were isolated.

TCR cDNA was synthesized by 5'RACE template switching, through which a universal primer site and unique molecular identifiers were introduced. Priming for cDNA synthesis came from both the TCR alpha and TCR beta constant segments. Two PCR steps were used to amplify libraries, with sample barcodes and sequencing adapters being added in the second step. Libraries were sequenced on Illumina HiSeq 2500 (2x100 bp) or NovaSeq (2x150 bp). In the authors' own workflow: Reads were demultiplexed and collapsed into UMI consensus sequences with MIGEC, and V(D)J alignment was performed with MiXCR. Clonotypes responding to the vaccine were identified with edgeR on replicate PBMC samples, with the criteria of FDR below 0.01 and a log2 fold change above 5 up to day 15. Each bulk clonotype received a CD4 or CD8 identity based on whether the sequenced CD4 or CD8 repertoire contained that clonotype at higher abundance. The raw public reads went through TCRdb reprocessing: fastp at Q25, MiXCR clone calling, in-frame beta chains kept. Rows merge per CDR3 protein into single entries with the most common DNA and genes. These V and J calls originate from TCRdb's pipeline instead of the authors' own analysis. The sample table lists 620,000 or so distinct CDR3 sequences, 12% of them with a count of one. 15% of the sample is in the top ten clones.

This clonotype occurred a few times. The antigen this receptor binds is unknown. No base quality values were provided; no much bigger clone lies one nucleotide off. The paper's findings and limits, for the study overall: Computational filtering was required because FACS-sorted repertoires could contain abundant contaminating clonotypes from the bulk population. Compared with the primary T-cell response, the secondary T-cell response was faster but weaker, reaching its peak on day 5 rather than on day 15. A small fraction of clonotypes showed up in both the CD4 and CD8 compartments, probably as a result of convergent recombination. Most clones expanded after primary vaccination (around 96% of CD4 and around 89% of CD8) were re-detected after the booster, suggesting that broad memory maintenance occurred. Because only two donors were included in the study, the extent to which the findings can be generalized is limited.

The treatment or condition label, read with the paper, signifies: live attenuated yellow fever vaccine strain. At each blood-draw timepoint, two biological replicates of bulk PBMCs were obtained. A standard Ficoll-Paque protocol was used to isolate PBMCs from peripheral blood. TriZol was used to extract RNA from bulk PBMCs, from CD4 and CD8 fractions, and from dextramer-positive and dextramer-negative fractions. Sequencing was performed on PBMCs, taken on the day of the yellow fever booster vaccination. This sequence was found in a young man who received the YFV17D yellow fever vaccine.

The CDR3 is CSARGQGRDGYTF. The DNA is TGCAGTGCTAGAGGACAGGGTAGGGATGGCTACACCTTC. In this chain, TRBV20-1 is recombined with TRBJ1-2, with TRBD1 matching 7 junction bases. The CDR3 numbers 13 residues from cysteine through phenylalanine. Kept here is only the CDR3 DNA, which spans 39 bases and is read in frame from base 1. The germline V gene (reference sequence) sets CDR1 to DFQATT and CDR2 to SNEGSKA. Trimming leaves V shorter by 1 base and J shorter by 6 bases, with the junction holding 5 bases beyond the gene matches.